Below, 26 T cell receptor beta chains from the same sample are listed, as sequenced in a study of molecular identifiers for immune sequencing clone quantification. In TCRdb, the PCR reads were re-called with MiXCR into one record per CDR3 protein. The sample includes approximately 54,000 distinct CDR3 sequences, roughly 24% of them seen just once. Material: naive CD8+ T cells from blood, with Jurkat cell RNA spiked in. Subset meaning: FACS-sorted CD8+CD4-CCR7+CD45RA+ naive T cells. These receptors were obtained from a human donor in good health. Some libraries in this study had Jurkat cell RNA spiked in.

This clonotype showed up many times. The CDR3 protein is CASSLTWGFQETQYF. The CDR3 coding sequence is TGCGCCAGCAGCCTCACCTGGGGGTTTCAAGAGACCCAGTACTTC. This chain joins TRBV4-3 and TRBJ2-5; D assignment may be TRBD1 or TRBD2 (5 bases each). The CDR3 has 15 residues. The V end lost 4 bases, the J end lost 2 bases, and 14 bases lay between the germline ends. Germline assignment: CDR1 LGHNA and CDR2 YSLEER.

Here the CDR3 DNA reads TGTGCCAGCAGCTCTCGAGACAGCGGACAAGAGACCCAGTACTTC. It translates to CASSSRDSGQETQYF. This chain links TRBV9 with TRBJ2-5; D could derive from TRBD1 or TRBD2 (5 bases each). The V end was cut by 4 bases, the J end by 2 bases, with 15 bases between. Germline lookup yields CDR1 SGDLS and CDR2 YYNGEE. The CDR3 is 15 residues long.

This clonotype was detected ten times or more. CDR3 coding DNA: TGCGCCAGCAGCCAAGATTACCAGGGGGCGGGTCAGCCCCAGCATTTT. The encoded protein is CASSQDYQGAGQPQHF. The rearrangement uses TRBV4-3 and TRBJ1-5, with 8 bases aligning to TRBD1. The ends lost 0 bases at V and 6 bases at J; junction bases unmatched: 7. This CDR3 has 16 amino acids. The germline V gene encodes CDR1 LGHNA and CDR2 YSLEER.

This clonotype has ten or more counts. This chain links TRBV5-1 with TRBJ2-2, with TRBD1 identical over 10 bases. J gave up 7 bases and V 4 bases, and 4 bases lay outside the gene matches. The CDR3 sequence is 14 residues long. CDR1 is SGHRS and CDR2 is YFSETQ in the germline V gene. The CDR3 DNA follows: TGCGCCAGCAGCCCGGGACAGGGGCACGGGGAGCTGTTTTTT. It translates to CASSPGQGHGELFF.

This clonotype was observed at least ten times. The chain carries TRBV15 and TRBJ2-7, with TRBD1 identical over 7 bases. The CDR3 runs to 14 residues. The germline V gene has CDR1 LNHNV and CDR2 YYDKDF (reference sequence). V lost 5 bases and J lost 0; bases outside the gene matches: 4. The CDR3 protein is CATSRRDSSYEQYF. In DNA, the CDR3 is TGTGCCACCAGCCGCAGGGACAGCTCCTACGAGCAGTACTTC. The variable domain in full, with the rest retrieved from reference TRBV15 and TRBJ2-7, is DAMVIQNPRYQVTQFGKPVTLSCSQTLNHNVMYWYQQKSSQAPKLLFHYYDKDFNNEADTPDNFQSRRPNTSFCFLDIRSPGLGDTAMYLCATSRRDSSYEQYFGPGTRLTVT.

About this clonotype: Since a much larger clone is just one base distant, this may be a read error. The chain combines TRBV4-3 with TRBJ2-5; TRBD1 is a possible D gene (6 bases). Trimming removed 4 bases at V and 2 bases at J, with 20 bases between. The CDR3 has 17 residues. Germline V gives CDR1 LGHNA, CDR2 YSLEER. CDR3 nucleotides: TGCGCCAGCAGCCTCTCCCCCAGGGCAGGGGAACAAGAGACCCAGTACTTC. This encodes CASSLSPRAGEQETQYF.

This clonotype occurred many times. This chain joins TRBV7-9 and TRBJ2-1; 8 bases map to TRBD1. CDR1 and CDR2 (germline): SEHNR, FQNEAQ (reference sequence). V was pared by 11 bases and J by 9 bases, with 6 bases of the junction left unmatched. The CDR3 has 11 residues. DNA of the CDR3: TGTGCCGGACAGGGTTTGGTTGAGCAGTTCTTC. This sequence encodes CAGQGLVEQFF.

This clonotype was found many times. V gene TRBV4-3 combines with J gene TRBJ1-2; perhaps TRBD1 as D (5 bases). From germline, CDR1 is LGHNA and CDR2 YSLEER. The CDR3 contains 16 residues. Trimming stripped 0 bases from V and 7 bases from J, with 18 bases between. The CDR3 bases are TGCGCCAGCAGCCAAGATCCCGGGGCGTATCGACCTGGCTACACCTTC. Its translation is CASSQDPGAYRPGYTF.

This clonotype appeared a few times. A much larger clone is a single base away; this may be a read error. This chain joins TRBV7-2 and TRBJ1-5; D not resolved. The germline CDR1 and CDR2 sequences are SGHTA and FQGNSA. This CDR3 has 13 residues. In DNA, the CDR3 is TGTGCCGGCAGCTTAAATAGCAATCAGCCCCAGCATTTT. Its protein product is CAGSLNSNQPQHF.

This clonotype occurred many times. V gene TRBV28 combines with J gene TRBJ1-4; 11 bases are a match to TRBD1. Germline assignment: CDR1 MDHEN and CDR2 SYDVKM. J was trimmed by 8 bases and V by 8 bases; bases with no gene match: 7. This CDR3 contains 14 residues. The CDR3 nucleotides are TGTGCCAGCGGGGACAGGGGGATTCGCGAAAAACTGTTTTTT. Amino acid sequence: CASGDRGIREKLFF.

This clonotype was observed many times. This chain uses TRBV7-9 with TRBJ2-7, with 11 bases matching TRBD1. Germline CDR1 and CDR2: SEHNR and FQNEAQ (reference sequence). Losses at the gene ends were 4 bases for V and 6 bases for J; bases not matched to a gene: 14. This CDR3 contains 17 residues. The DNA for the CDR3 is TGTGCCAGCAGCTCCATCCCCCCCGGGACAGGGGGATTCGAGCAGTACTTC. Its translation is CASSSIPPGTGGFEQYF.

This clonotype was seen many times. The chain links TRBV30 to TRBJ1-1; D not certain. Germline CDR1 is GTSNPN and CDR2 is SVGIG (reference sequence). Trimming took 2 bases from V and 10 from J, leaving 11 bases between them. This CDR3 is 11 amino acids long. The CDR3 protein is CAWSTLGGAFF. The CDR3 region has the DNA TGTGCCTGGAGTACCCTAGGAGGAGCTTTCTTT.

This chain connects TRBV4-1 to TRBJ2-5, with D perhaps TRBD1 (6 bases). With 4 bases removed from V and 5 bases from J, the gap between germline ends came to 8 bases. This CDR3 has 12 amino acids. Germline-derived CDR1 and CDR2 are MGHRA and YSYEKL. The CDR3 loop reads CASSPDRETQYF. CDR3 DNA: TGCGCCAGCAGCCCAGACAGGGAGACCCAGTACTTC.

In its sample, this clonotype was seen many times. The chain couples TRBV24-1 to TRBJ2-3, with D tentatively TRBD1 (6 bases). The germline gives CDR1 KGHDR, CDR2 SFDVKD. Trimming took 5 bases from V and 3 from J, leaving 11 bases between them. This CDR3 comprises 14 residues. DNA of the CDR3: TGTGCCACCAGTGCAGGGGCTGGAACAGATACGCAGTATTTT. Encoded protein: CATSAGAGTDTQYF.

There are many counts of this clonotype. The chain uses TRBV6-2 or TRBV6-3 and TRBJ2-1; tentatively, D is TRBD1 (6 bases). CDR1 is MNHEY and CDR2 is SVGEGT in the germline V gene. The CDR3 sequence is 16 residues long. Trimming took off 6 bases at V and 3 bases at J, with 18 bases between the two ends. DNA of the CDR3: TGTGCCAGCAGACCAAAGACAGGTGCGGGCTACAATGAGCAGTTCTTC. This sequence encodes CASRPKTGAGYNEQFF.

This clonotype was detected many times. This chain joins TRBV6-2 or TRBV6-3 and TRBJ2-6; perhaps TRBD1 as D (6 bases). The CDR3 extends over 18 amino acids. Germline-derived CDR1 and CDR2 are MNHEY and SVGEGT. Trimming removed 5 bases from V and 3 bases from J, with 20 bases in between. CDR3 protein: CASSPTQQGLNGANVLTF. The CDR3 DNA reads TGTGCCAGCAGTCCCACTCAGCAGGGGCTCAATGGGGCCAACGTCCTGACTTTC.

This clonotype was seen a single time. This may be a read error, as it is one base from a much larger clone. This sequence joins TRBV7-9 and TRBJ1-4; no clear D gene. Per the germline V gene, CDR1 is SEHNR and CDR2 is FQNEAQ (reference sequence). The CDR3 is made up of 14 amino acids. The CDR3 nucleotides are TGTGCCAGCAGCTTCGTCGCAACTAATGAAAAACTGCTTTTT. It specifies CASSFVATNEKLLF.

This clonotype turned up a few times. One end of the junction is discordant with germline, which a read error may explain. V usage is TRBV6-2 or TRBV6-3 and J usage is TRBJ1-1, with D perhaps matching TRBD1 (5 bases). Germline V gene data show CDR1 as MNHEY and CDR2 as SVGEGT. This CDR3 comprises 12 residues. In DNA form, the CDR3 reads TGTGCCAGCAGTTCAGGGAACACTGAAGTTTTCTTT. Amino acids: CASSSGNTEVFF.

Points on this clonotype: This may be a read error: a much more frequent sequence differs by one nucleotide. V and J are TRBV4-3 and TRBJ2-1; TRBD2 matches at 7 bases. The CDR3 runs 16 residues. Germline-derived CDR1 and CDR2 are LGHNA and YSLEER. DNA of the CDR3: TGCGCCAGCAGCCAAGATAGCGGGCGGGGCCGCAATGAGCAGCTCTTC. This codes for CASSQDSGRGRNEQLF.

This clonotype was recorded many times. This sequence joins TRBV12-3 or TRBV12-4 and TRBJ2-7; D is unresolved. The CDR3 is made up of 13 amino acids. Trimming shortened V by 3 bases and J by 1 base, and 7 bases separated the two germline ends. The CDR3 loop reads CASSFGESYEQYF. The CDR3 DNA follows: TGTGCCAGCAGTTTTGGAGAGTCCTACGAGCAGTACTTC.

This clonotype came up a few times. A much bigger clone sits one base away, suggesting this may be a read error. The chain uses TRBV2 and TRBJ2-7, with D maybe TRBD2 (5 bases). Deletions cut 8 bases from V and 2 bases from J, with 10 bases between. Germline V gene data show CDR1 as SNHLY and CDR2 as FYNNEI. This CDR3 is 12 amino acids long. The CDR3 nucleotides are TGTGCCAGCTCAGGCGGGCCCTACGAGCAGTACTTC. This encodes CASSGGPYEQYF.

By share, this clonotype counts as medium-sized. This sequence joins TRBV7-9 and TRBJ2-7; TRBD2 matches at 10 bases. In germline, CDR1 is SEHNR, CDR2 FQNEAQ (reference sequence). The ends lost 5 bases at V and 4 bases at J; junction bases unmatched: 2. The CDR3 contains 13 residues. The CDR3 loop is CASSRTSGYEQYF. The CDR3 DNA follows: TGTGCCAGCAGCCGGACTAGCGGTTACGAGCAGTACTTC.

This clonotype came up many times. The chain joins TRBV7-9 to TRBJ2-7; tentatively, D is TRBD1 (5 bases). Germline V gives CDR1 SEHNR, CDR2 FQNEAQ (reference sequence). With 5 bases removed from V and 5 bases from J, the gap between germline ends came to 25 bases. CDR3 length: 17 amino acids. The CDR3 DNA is TGTGCCAGCAGCCTACCACTCGGTTTTGGAAGGGGTAACGAGCAGTACTTC. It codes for CASSLPLGFGRGNEQYF.

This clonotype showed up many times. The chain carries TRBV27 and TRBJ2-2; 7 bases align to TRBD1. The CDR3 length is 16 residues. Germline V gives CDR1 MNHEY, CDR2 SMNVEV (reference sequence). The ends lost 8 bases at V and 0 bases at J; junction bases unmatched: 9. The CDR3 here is CASSGTVFPNTGELFF. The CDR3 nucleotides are TGTGCCAGCTCCGGGACAGTTTTTCCGAACACCGGGGAGCTGTTTTTT.

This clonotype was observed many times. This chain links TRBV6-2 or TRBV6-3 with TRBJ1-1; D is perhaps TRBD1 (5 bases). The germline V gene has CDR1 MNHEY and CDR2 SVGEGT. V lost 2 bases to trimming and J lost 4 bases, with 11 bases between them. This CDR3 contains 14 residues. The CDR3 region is CASSYAEGPTEAFF. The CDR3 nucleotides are TGTGCCAGCAGTTACGCAGAGGGACCCACTGAAGCTTTCTTT.

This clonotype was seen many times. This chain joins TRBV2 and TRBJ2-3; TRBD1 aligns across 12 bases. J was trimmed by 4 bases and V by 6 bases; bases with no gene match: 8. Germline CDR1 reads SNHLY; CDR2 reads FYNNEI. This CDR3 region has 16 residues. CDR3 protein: CASSRGDRGRADTQYF. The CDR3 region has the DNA TGTGCCAGCAGCCGTGGGGACAGGGGGCGAGCAGATACGCAGTATTTT.